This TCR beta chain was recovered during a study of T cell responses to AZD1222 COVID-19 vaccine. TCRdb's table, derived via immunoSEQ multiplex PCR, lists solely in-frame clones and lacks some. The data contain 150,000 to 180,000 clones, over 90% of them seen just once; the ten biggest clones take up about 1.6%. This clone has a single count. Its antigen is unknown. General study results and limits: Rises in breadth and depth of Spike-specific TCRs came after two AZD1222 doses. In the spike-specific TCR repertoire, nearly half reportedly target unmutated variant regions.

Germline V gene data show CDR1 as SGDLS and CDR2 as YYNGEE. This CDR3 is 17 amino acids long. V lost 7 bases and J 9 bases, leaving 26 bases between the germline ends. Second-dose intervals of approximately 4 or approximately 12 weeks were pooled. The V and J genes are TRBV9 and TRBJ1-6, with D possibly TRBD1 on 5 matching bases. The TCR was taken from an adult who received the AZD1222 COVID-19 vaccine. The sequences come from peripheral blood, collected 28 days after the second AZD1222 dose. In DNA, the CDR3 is TGTGCCAGCGGCCTACAACGGGGATCCGGACAACCTTCACCCCTCCACTTT. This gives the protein CASGLQRGSGQPSPLHF.